This is a list of T cell receptor beta chains from one sample in a study of shared clonotypes between healthy human individuals. Libraries were prepared by immunoSEQ multiplex PCR; TCRdb keeps only in-frame clonotypes and omits some of them. The sample has 2.3 million or so clones; over 90% are singletons. The sequencing input was naive CD4+ T cells from PBMCs. The receptor set was obtained from a man in his late teens or twenties in good health. Some clones in this sample may be carry-over from other donors' samples. Each CDR3 is given with its conserved first and last residue. A D gene is named only where the DNA matches it firmly. Size values are once, few and many counts, or a class for expanded clones, and some rows have none.

cdr3_nt cdr3_aa d_call j_call clone_size v_call
TGTGCCAGCAGTACTAGCTCCTCGGGGGGCGGGGAGCTGTTTTTT CASSTSSSGGGELFF TRBD2 TRBJ2-2 once TRBV28
TGCGCCAGCAGCCAAGAGCTAGCTAGCGGGATAACACATACGCAGTATTTT CASSQELASGITHTQYF TRBD2 TRBJ2-3 . TRBV4-1
TGCGCCAGCAGCTTGGAACGGCGCACGCAGTATTTT CASSLERRTQYF . TRBJ2-3 . TRBV5-1
TGCAGCGTTGGGGTTCTGTCAGGGGTGGCCGAGCAGTACTTC CSVGVLSGVAEQYF . TRBJ2-7 . TRBV29-1
TGCGCCAGCAGTGAGCGGGAGGGGCCGCTAGATACGCAGTATTTT CASSEREGPLDTQYF TRBD2 TRBJ2-3 . TRBV5-1
TGTGCCAGTAGTTCCCGGGACAGGGTTGGAGAGACCCAGTACTTC CASSSRDRVGETQYF TRBD1 TRBJ2-5 . TRBV19
TGTGCCAGCAAGACGGAGGGGGCGAGGACCGGGGAGCTGTTTTTT CASKTEGARTGELFF . TRBJ2-2 few TRBV6-5
TGTGCCAGCAGCTTGGGTCAGGCGTTCAATCAGCCCCAGCATTTT CASSLGQAFNQPQHF . TRBJ1-5 . TRBV7-9
TGCGCCAGCAGCTCGGGGTTAGATAAACCCCAGCATTTT CASSSGLDKPQHF . TRBJ1-5 . TRBV5-1
TGTGCCAGCGGGCGTGATGAGCAGTTCTTC CASGRDEQFF . TRBJ2-1 . TRBV28
TGTGCCAGCAGCGCGCGACCTGGAAACACCATATATTTT CASSARPGNTIYF . TRBJ1-3 . TRBV9
TGTGCCAGCAGCTTAGGCCCACAGGTCACAGATACGCAGTATTTT CASSLGPQVTDTQYF . TRBJ2-3 . TRBV7-7
TGTGCCAGCAGAGGGTTGCCGGGACAGGGCTCCTACAATGAGCAGTTCTTC CASRGLPGQGSYNEQFF TRBD1 TRBJ2-1 . TRBV5-4
TGTGCCAGCAGTTACGCGACGGTCTCCTACGAGCAGTACTTC CASSYATVSYEQYF . TRBJ2-7 once TRBV6-6
TGTGCCAGCAGTTTGAATCTTCCTCAACGGAATGGCTACACCTTC CASSLNLPQRNGYTF . TRBJ1-2 . TRBV28
TGTGCCAGCAGTTCCCCAGGGACTAGCGGGTTCAATGAGCAGTTCTTC CASSSPGTSGFNEQFF TRBD2 TRBJ2-1 . TRBV28
TGTGCCAGCAGTGAGTGGCGTTCTAGCACAGATACGCAGTATTTT CASSEWRSSTDTQYF . TRBJ2-3 . TRBV6-1
TGTGCCAGTAGTATGTGGGGACAGCCCTATGGCTACACCTTC CASSMWGQPYGYTF TRBD1 TRBJ1-2 . TRBV19
TGTGCCAGCAGCCCCAATGTGGGTTACGAGCAGTACTTC CASSPNVGYEQYF . TRBJ2-7 . TRBV5-4
TGTGCCACCTCCTCCGGGACAGGCTACTACGAGCAGTACTTC CATSSGTGYYEQYF TRBD1 TRBJ2-7 once TRBV6-1
TGTGCCAGCAGTCTAGGGGCAGATACGCAGTATTTT CASSLGADTQYF . TRBJ2-3 . TRBV2
TGTGCCAGCAGCGTAGGCGGCAGGGAGGGCTACTATGGCTACACCTTC CASSVGGREGYYGYTF . TRBJ1-2 once TRBV9
TGTGCCAGCAGCCACCAGTCGTGGTCCACAGATACGCAGTATTTT CASSHQSWSTDTQYF . TRBJ2-3 . TRBV5-5
TGTGCCAGCAGCCGACAAAGGGGGGAAGGTGAGCAGTTCTTC CASSRQRGEGEQFF . TRBJ2-1 . TRBV7-8
TGCGCCAGCAGTGACAGGACCCCCTACGAGCAGTACTTC CASSDRTPYEQYF . TRBJ2-7 once TRBV10-1
TGTGCCAGCAGCCAAGGACTAGCGGCGGGCTACAATGAGCAGTTCTTC CASSQGLAAGYNEQFF TRBD2 TRBJ2-1 . TRBV14
TGTGCCAGCCACATGCAGGGGGTTTGGAAACATACCATATATTTT CASHMQGVWKHTIYF TRBD1 TRBJ1-3 few TRBV5-8
TGTGCCAGCAGTCTTCCGGACAGGGCTAGCGGAACAGATACGCAGTATTTT CASSLPDRASGTDTQYF . TRBJ2-3 . TRBV27
TGTGCCAGCAGTGCTTCCGGGATAGCCGGGACAGGCATCGAGTATGGCTACACCTTC CASSASGIAGTGIEYGYTF TRBD1 TRBJ1-2 . TRBV6-4
TGTGCCAGCAGCTTCCTCCAGGGGAACTATGGCTACACCTTC CASSFLQGNYGYTF . TRBJ1-2 . TRBV5-4
TGCGCCAGCAGCTTGGGAGTCGCGGGACCGGGAGAGACCCAGTACTTC CASSLGVAGPGETQYF . TRBJ2-5 . TRBV5-1
TGCGCCAGCAGCTTGGCAGGTAGCGGGATTCAGTATACGCAGTATTTT CASSLAGSGIQYTQYF TRBD2 TRBJ2-3 . TRBV5-1
TGTGCCAGCAGCTTAAGACAGATCGATTTCAATGAGCAGTTCTTC CASSLRQIDFNEQFF . TRBJ2-1 . TRBV7-3
TGTGCCAGCAGGTCTAACACTGATACGCAGTATTTT CASRSNTDTQYF . TRBJ2-3 . TRBV25-1
TGCGCCAGCAGCTTGGAGCCGCCCAATGAGCAGTTCTTC CASSLEPPNEQFF . TRBJ2-1 . TRBV5-1
TGTGCCAGCAGTACGAAGCCCTCTGGAAACACCATATATTTT CASSTKPSGNTIYF . TRBJ1-3 . TRBV6-1
TGTGCCAGCAGATTAGCGGGAGGGCCAGATACGCAGTATTTT CASRLAGGPDTQYF TRBD2 TRBJ2-3 . TRBV7-2
TGCGCCAGCGGGGACAGGGGTTACGAGCAGTACTTC CASGDRGYEQYF TRBD1 TRBJ2-7 once TRBV10-2
TGTGCCAGCAGCCGGGCAGATACTAGCAATCAGCCCCAGCATTTT CASSRADTSNQPQHF . TRBJ1-5 once TRBV28
TGTGCCAGCAGCCAAGTGAGGGATACGCAGTATTTT CASSQVRDTQYF . TRBJ2-3 once TRBV14
TGTGCCATCAGGGGACAGGGGGCCGGGGAGCTGTTTTTT CAIRGQGAGELFF TRBD1 TRBJ2-2 . TRBV10-3
TGCAGCGTCCTCACAGCAAGATTTGGCTACACCTTC CSVLTARFGYTF . TRBJ1-2 once TRBV29-1
TGCGCCAGCAGCTCCACAGGAGGGAGCGCCTACGAGCAGTACTTC CASSSTGGSAYEQYF . TRBJ2-7 . TRBV5-1
TGTGCCAGCAATAGAGGGGGAACCTATGGCTACACCTTC CASNRGGTYGYTF . TRBJ1-2 . TRBV2
TGTGCCAGCTCCGGGACAGCGGGCGACACTGAAGCTTTCTTT CASSGTAGDTEAFF TRBD1 TRBJ1-1 . TRBV18
TGTGCCAGCAGCTGGGACCAAGGCCCCTACGAGCAGTACTTC CASSWDQGPYEQYF . TRBJ2-7 . TRBV7-2
TGCGCCAGCAGTGAGGGGGCGATTGGCATTCAGTACTTC CASSEGAIGIQYF . TRBJ2-4 . TRBV10-1
TGTGCCAGCAGTTCTACCGGGACTCACTCTTCAGGTGGCTACACCTTC CASSSTGTHSSGGYTF . TRBJ1-2 . TRBV6-6
TGTGCCAGCAGCTTTATGCGGGGCTCCTACAATGAGCAGTTCTTC CASSFMRGSYNEQFF . TRBJ2-1 . TRBV11-2
TGCAGCGCAAGACTAGCGGTCACAGATACGCAGTATTTT CSARLAVTDTQYF TRBD2 TRBJ2-3 . TRBV29-1
TGTGCCAGCAGCCTAGGACAGGGGAGTCACAATGAGCAGTTCTTC CASSLGQGSHNEQFF TRBD1 TRBJ2-1 . TRBV11-3
TGTGCCAGCAGCCATTCCGGGACAGCTTATGGCTACACCTTC CASSHSGTAYGYTF TRBD1 TRBJ1-2 . TRBV14
TGCGCCAGCAGTGATTGGCGGGATTCCTACAATGAGCAGTTCTTC CASSDWRDSYNEQFF . TRBJ2-1 . TRBV10-2
TGTGCCAGCAGCTTGGGGGAGGAAAAACTGTTTTTT CASSLGEEKLFF . TRBJ1-4 . TRBV5-4
TGTGCCAGTACCAACCGGGCGGGACAAAACTATGGCTACACCTTC CASTNRAGQNYGYTF . TRBJ1-2 . TRBV19
TGTGCCAGCAGCTTAGCCGGGCCAGGGGCGGCAGATACGCAGTATTTT CASSLAGPGAADTQYF . TRBJ2-3 . TRBV7-6
TGTGCCAGCAGTGAAGCGGACCTAGGGTACGAGCAGTACTTC CASSEADLGYEQYF . TRBJ2-7 . TRBV2
TGTGCCAGCAGCTTTCCCACAACAGGGGGCACTGAAGCTTTCTTT CASSFPTTGGTEAFF TRBD1 TRBJ1-1 . TRBV11-1
TGTGCCAGCAGCTTTAGCGGAACAGGTCAAGCTTTCTTT CASSFSGTGQAFF . TRBJ1-1 once TRBV7-6
TGTGCCAGCAGCCTTACACCGTGGTCTGACTATGGCTACACCTTC CASSLTPWSDYGYTF . TRBJ1-2 . TRBV13